This record concerns one T cell receptor beta chain sequence. Its specificity is unknown. This sample was included in a study of cytomegalovirus exposure and HLA in healthy donors. Study-wide context: The early release's HLA-typed donors yielded tens of millions of unique TCRs. General observations from the study: Rates of TCR association differed by HLA locus in a later analysis, with DRB1 highest and HLA-C lowest. A few CMV-associated chains were confirmed in vitro to be specific for CMV antigens. Reportedly, fewer N-insertions than the approximately 700-donor mean appeared in an Asian-associated ancestry cluster in a later analysis.

V was pared by 3 bases and J by 0 bases, with 8 bases of the junction left unmatched. This CDR3 has 17 residues. CDR1 is MGHRA and CDR2 is YSYEKL in the germline V gene. The PCR was carried out with 60 Vbeta primers and 13 Jbeta primers. The assay was immunoSEQ multiplex PCR, and TCRdb's table has in-frame clones only and misses some. In the table there are 110,000 to 150,000 clones, 60% to 75% of which are singletons. The chain recombines TRBV4-1 with TRBJ2-7; 10 nucleotides align to TRBD2. The clonotype comes from a man aged 25-45 years in good health and CMV-seronegative. Sequenced: PBMCs. CDR3 loop: CASSQGLGTSASYEQYF. The CDR3 DNA sequence: TGCGCCAGCAGCCAGGGACTAGGGACTAGCGCCTCCTACGAGCAGTACTTC.